This T cell receptor beta chain was observed in a study of blood T cells in healthy people across ages. The study's findings and limits: Expanded clonotype shifts may have been confounded, as the donors had an unknown CMV status. Significant beta diversity loss was already apparent by age approximately 38, declining roughly linearly.

Per-sample PBMC isolation yielded at least 6.5 million cells. Total RNA extracted from each sample amounted to at least 6 micrograms. Regarding this clonotype: The antigen is unknown.

The CDR3 consists of 14 residues. The junction had 4 bases not matched to a gene; V was cut back by 4 bases and J by 10 bases. Germline CDR1 is SGHTA and CDR2 is FQGNSA. It was with a sample-barcoded 5' primer and a J-beta primer mix that a second PCR of roughly 7 to 12 cycles was run. TCRdb processed the 5' RACE reads anew with MiXCR; each CDR3 protein has one entry. This table has approximately 350,000 distinct CDR3 sequences, roughly half appearing once. The receptor's source is a man aged 60 to 69 in good health. Sequenced material: blood. This chain joins TRBV7-2 and TRBJ1-6; 10 nucleotides match TRBD1. CDR3 amino acids: CASSSRTGGSPLHF. CDR3 DNA: TGTGCCAGCAGCTCCCGGACAGGGGGGTCACCCCTCCACTTT.